This T cell receptor beta chain was captured by sequencing in a study of control samples from healthy donors and cancer patients. Some clones are missing from TCRdb's copy, which holds only in-frame ones; the method was immunoSEQ multiplex PCR. The top ten clones hold under 4% of a sample with roughly 100,000 clones, approximately 92% of them seen once. The CDR3 has 15 residues. Germline loops: CDR1 SNHLY, CDR2 FYNNEI. V gave up 4 bases and J gave up 2 bases, with 11 bases separating them. Sequences were obtained from blood. The receptor was derived from a human donor in good health. The donor label of this sample is uncertain. The V and J genes are TRBV2 and TRBJ1-4; perhaps TRBD1 as D (5 bases). The CDR3 nucleotides are TGTGCCAGCAGTGCCCTCGGGGCTACTAATGAAAAACTGTTTTTT. It codes for CASSALGATNEKLFF.